The 19 T cell receptor beta chains listed next were all sequenced from one sample in a study of cytomegalovirus exposure and HLA in healthy donors. Clones were read by immunoSEQ multiplex PCR, and TCRdb kept only the in-frame ones, dropping some. Counted here are 200,000 to 250,000 clones, around four fifths occurring once; the ten biggest clones make up around 5.4%. The sample consisted of PBMCs. The source is a woman aged 18-35 years in good health and CMV-seronegative.

The J gene is TRBJ1-1, the V gene TRBV7-9, with 8 bases lining up with TRBD1. In germline, CDR1 is SEHNR, CDR2 FQNEAQ (reference sequence). Trimming took 3 bases from V and 1 from J; bases not matched to a gene: 13. This CDR3 has 18 amino acids. CDR3 nucleotide sequence: TGTGCCAGCAGCTTGGCCCACATTAAGGACAGGGCGAACACTGAAGCTTTCTTT. This gives the protein CASSLAHIKDRANTEAFF.

The chain employs TRBV27 and TRBJ1-6; no clear D. This CDR3 has 14 residues. The germline V gene encodes CDR1 MNHEY and CDR2 SMNVEV (reference sequence). V lost 5 bases, J lost 0 bases, and 5 bases lay in between. The CDR3 here is CASSHSSYNSPLHF. In DNA, the CDR3 is TGTGCCAGCAGTCACAGCTCCTATAATTCACCCCTCCACTTT.

The chain has TRBV5-5 and TRBJ2-7, with a possible D match to TRBD1 (5 bases). V lost 4 bases and J 3 bases, leaving 20 bases between the germline ends. The germline CDR1 and CDR2 sequences are SGHKS and YYEKEE (reference sequence). The length of the CDR3 is 16 residues. CDR3 loop: CASSPIQDLGYYEQYF. In nucleotides, the CDR3 is TGTGCCAGCAGCCCGATACAGGACCTGGGCTACTACGAGCAGTACTTC. Complete variable domain (other parts from reference TRBV5-5 and TRBJ2-7): DAGVTQSPTHLIKTRGQQVTLRCSPISGHKSVSWYQQVLGQGPQFIFQYYEKEERGRGNFPDRFSARQFPNYSSELNVNALLLGDSALYLCASSPIQDLGYYEQYFGPGTRLTVT.

The chain links TRBV30 to TRBJ1-5; a possible D gene is TRBD1 (5 bases). The CDR3 is 13 amino acids. CDR1 is GTSNPN, CDR2 SVGIG, per germline (reference sequence). Trimming pared 4 bases from V and 3 bases from J, leaving 10 bases between. In DNA, the CDR3 is TGTGCCTGGACCCCAGGGTCCAATCAGCCCCAGCATTTT. Translating gives CAWTPGSNQPQHF. The whole variable domain, remainder taken from reference TRBV30 and TRBJ1-5, is SQTIHQWPATLVQPVGSPLSLECTVEGTSNPNLYWYRQAAGRGLQLLFYSVGIGQISSEVPQNLSASRPQDRQFILSSKKLLLSDSGFYLCAWTPGSNQPQHFGDGTRLSIL.

V is TRBV5-4 and J is TRBJ1-2; the D is unclear. CDR3 length: 13 residues. Germline V gene sequence: CDR1 SGHNT, CDR2 YYREEE (reference sequence). The V end lost 1 base, the J end lost 3 bases, and 7 bases lay between the germline ends. The chain's CDR3 is CASSLRYDYGYTF. CDR3 bases: TGTGCCAGCAGCTTGCGGTATGACTATGGCTACACCTTC.

V gene TRBV27 combines with J gene TRBJ2-1; 9 nucleotides agree with TRBD2. Trimming took 4 bases from V and 0 from J; bases not matched to a gene: 1. The CDR3 sequence is 15 residues long. Germline CDR1 reads MNHEY; CDR2 reads SMNVEV (reference sequence). CDR3 bases: TGTGCCAGCAGTTCGACTAGCGGCTCCTACAATGAGCAGTTCTTC. Its translation: CASSSTSGSYNEQFF.

On this clone: At one of its ends the junction is not consistent with the germline gene, which may arise from a read error. CDR3 in amino acids: CASSLTPQETQYF. CDR3 bases: TGTGCCAGCAGCCTAACCCCCCAAGAGACCCAGTACTTC. The chain joins TRBV7-3 to TRBJ2-5; the D is unclear. The CDR3 has 13 residues. Germline lookup yields CDR1 SGHTA and CDR2 FQGTGA.

In its sample, this clone was seen a few times. The genes are TRBV2 and TRBJ2-2; D gene unclear. The germline V gene encodes CDR1 SNHLY and CDR2 FYNNEI. CDR3 size: 11 residues. V shed 6 bases and J shed 6 bases, with 5 bases lying between them. The CDR3 coding sequence is TGTGCCAGCAGAATCTCCGGGGAGCTGTTTTTT. It yields the protein CASRISGELFF.

This sequence joins TRBV13 and TRBJ2-7; a weak D match, TRBD2 (6 bases). This CDR3 has 17 amino acids. Germline V gene data show CDR1 as PRHDT and CDR2 as FYEKMQ (reference sequence). The V gene lost 1 base and the J gene lost 0 bases, with 16 bases spanning the gap. This CDR3 is CASSLEGTSYSSYEQYF. The CDR3 region has the DNA TGTGCCAGCAGCTTAGAAGGGACTTCCTATAGCTCCTACGAGCAGTACTTC.

This clone showed up just once. V is TRBV9 and J is TRBJ2-2; 12 bases line up with TRBD1. The CDR3 is 19 residues long. V trimming: 3 bases; J trimming: 1 base; junction bases outside the gene matches: 10. CDR1 is SGDLS, CDR2 YYNGEE, per germline. The CDR3 DNA reads TGTGCCAGCAGCGGGCCCGGGACAGGGGGCCTCGTGAACACCGGGGAGCTGTTTTTT. Its protein product is CASSGPGTGGLVNTGELFF.

The V gene is TRBV30, the J gene TRBJ1-2; 8 nucleotides match TRBD1. The CDR3 totals 13 residues. Germline trimming cut 5 bases from V and 5 bases from J; bases unmatched to any gene: 7. CDR1 is GTSNPN and CDR2 is SVGIG in the germline V gene (reference sequence). CDR3 sequence: CAWGRGLQYGYTF. DNA for the CDR3: TGTGCCTGGGGCAGGGGGCTGCAGTATGGCTACACCTTC.

The chain is built from TRBV2 and TRBJ1-1, with 11 bases aligning to TRBD1. The length of the CDR3 is 17 residues. The germline gives CDR1 SNHLY, CDR2 FYNNEI. V lost 6 bases to trimming and J lost 1 base; unmatched junction nucleotides: 10. The CDR3 loop is CASRSGQGARWNTEAFF. CDR3 in DNA: TGTGCCAGCAGGTCCGGACAGGGGGCTAGGTGGAACACTGAAGCTTTCTTT.

This clone was counted between two and nine times. The chain carries TRBV6-6 and TRBJ1-1; D might be TRBD1 (6 bases). V was cut by 8 bases and J by 6 bases, with 13 bases left in between. From germline, CDR1 is MNHNY and CDR2 SVGAGI (reference sequence). The CDR3 has 12 amino acids. The CDR3 DNA reads as TGTGCCAGCGAGTTAGGGGGATCTGAAGCTTTCTTT. It is translated as CASELGGSEAFF.

V usage is TRBV7-2 and J usage is TRBJ1-1, with a weak D call TRBD1 (5 bases). The CDR3 consists of 14 residues. The germline CDR1 and CDR2 sequences are SGHTA and FQGNSA. The germline V and J ends were trimmed by 3 bases and 3 bases, with 11 bases remaining between them. In DNA form, the CDR3 reads TGTGCCAGCAGCTTCGGGGGGAGGTACACTGAAGCTTTCTTT. This translates into CASSFGGRYTEAFF.

This chain connects TRBV2 to TRBJ1-5, with TRBD1 matching over 9 bases. V trimming: 8 bases; J trimming: 0 bases; junction bases outside the gene matches: 8. The CDR3 covers 16 residues. CDR1 SNHLY and CDR2 FYNNEI come from the germline V gene. The CDR3 is CASGTGRPGSNQPQHF. The CDR3 DNA reads as TGTGCCAGCGGGACAGGGCGGCCGGGTAGCAATCAGCCCCAGCATTTT.

This clone was seen just once. This rearrangement joins TRBV2 to TRBJ2-3; no reliable D call. Deletions cut 6 bases from V and 4 bases from J, with 11 bases between. CDR3 length: 13 residues. Germline CDR1 and CDR2: SNHLY and FYNNEI. The CDR3: CASRPQVPDTQYF. The CDR3 DNA reads TGTGCCAGCAGGCCGCAGGTCCCAGATACGCAGTATTTT.

V and J are TRBV15 and TRBJ1-1, with D perhaps TRBD1 (5 bases). CDR1 LNHNV and CDR2 YYDKDF come from the germline V gene (reference sequence). Trimming stripped 6 bases from V and 5 bases from J, with 19 bases between. The CDR3 consists of 15 residues. This CDR3 is CATSRQILWDTEAFF. The CDR3 coding sequence is TGTGCCACCAGTAGACAGATTTTGTGGGATACTGAAGCTTTCTTT. The variable domain in full, with the rest retrieved from reference TRBV15 and TRBJ1-1, is DAMVIQNPRYQVTQFGKPVTLSCSQTLNHNVMYWYQQKSSQAPKLLFHYYDKDFNNEADTPDNFQSRRPNTSFCFLDIRSPGLGDTAMYLCATSRQILWDTEAFFGQGTRLTVV.

The V call is TRBV5-6, the J call TRBJ2-1; TRBD2 might be the D (6 bases). Trimming pared 4 bases from V and 5 bases from J, leaving 16 bases between. This CDR3 has 15 amino acids. Germline CDR1 reads SGHDT; CDR2 reads YYEEEE. CDR3 in DNA: TGTGCCAGCAGCCGAATTAGCGGCAGCAACAATGAGCAGTTCTTC. Translating gives CASSRISGSNNEQFF.

This chain connects TRBV19 to TRBJ2-1, with a tentative D call TRBD2 (5 bases). The germline V gene encodes CDR1 LNHDA and CDR2 SQIVND (reference sequence). Trimming pared 3 bases from V and 9 bases from J, leaving 9 bases between. This CDR3 is 12 amino acids long. The CDR3 loop reads CASSILAGEQFF. Here the CDR3 DNA reads TGTGCCAGTAGTATCCTAGCAGGTGAGCAGTTCTTC.